This TCR beta chain was retrieved from a study of technical replicates of blood from a handful of donors. Here immunoSEQ multiplex PCR was the method, and the copy in TCRdb shows in-frame clones only, minus some. The sample has almost 70,000 clones; 80% to 95% are singletons. V lost 6 bases to trimming and J lost 2 bases, with 12 bases between them. Looked up from germline, CDR1 is SNHLY and CDR2 is FYNNEI. This CDR3 comprises 14 residues. The specimen sequenced was PBMCs. This clonotype was obtained from a human donor in good health. Some clones in this sample may be carry-over from other donors' samples. The chain couples TRBV2 to TRBJ2-3, with a possible D match to TRBD1 (6 bases). The CDR3 protein is CASRNQGTTDTQYF. The CDR3 nucleotides are TGTGCCAGCAGGAATCAGGGGACCACAGATACGCAGTATTTT.